What follows are 8 T cell receptor beta chains derived from one specimen sequenced in a study of blood T cell repertoires in COVID-19. Using immunoSEQ multiplex PCR, the repertoire was profiled, and TCRdb retains in-frame clones only, with some absent. Of some 120,000 clones detected, 83% appear once; the ten largest clones hold 5.5% to 6%. Sequencing was done on a sample of peripheral blood. The receptors here all came from an elderly man with active or convalescent COVID-19.

V gene TRBV27 combines with J gene TRBJ1-4; D is uncertain. Between the trimmed V and J ends, which lost 5 bases and 4 bases, there was a span of 14 bases. Germline V CDR1 and CDR2: MNHEY, SMNVEV (reference sequence). The CDR3 is 15 residues long. The CDR3 region is CASSPLPKSNEKLFF. The DNA of the CDR3 is TGTGCCAGCAGTCCCCTGCCTAAGAGTAATGAAAAACTGTTTTTT.

The rearrangement uses TRBV6-5 and TRBJ2-2; D remains unclear. Trimming took off 4 bases at V and 6 bases at J, with 6 bases between the two ends. Germline CDR1 is MNHEY and CDR2 is SVGAGI. This CDR3 has 12 residues. CDR3 sequence: CASSFSPGELFF. DNA of the CDR3: TGTGCCAGCAGTTTTAGCCCCGGGGAGCTGTTTTTT.

The genes are TRBV27 and TRBJ2-7, with D perhaps matching TRBD1 (5 bases). The CDR3 sequence is 14 residues long. Germline V lookup: CDR1 MNHEY, CDR2 SMNVEV (reference sequence). V was shortened by 2 bases and J by 3 bases, with 11 bases between the two germline ends. CDR3 sequence reads: CASSLKQAIYEQYF. The DNA of the CDR3 is TGTGCCAGCAGTTTAAAACAGGCTATCTACGAGCAGTACTTC.

This clone was picked up one time. The chain recombines TRBV9 with TRBJ2-3; TRBD2 aligns across 10 bases. CDR3 length: 14 residues. In germline, CDR1 is SGDLS, CDR2 YYNGEE. V lost 4 bases, J lost 5 bases, and 4 bases stayed unmatched. The CDR3 sequence is CASSPWTSGDTQYF. CDR3 nucleotides: TGTGCCAGCAGCCCCTGGACTAGCGGAGATACGCAGTATTTT.

This sequence joins TRBV9 and TRBJ2-3; 9 bases are a match to TRBD1. Germline CDR1 reads SGDLS; CDR2 reads YYNGEE. Trimming cost V 4 bases and J 9 bases; bases outside gene matches: 12. This CDR3 has 15 amino acids. CDR3 protein: CASSSVPGQGATQYF. The DNA for the CDR3 is TGTGCCAGCAGCTCAGTCCCGGGACAGGGAGCAACGCAGTATTTT.

A few counts support this clone. V usage is TRBV7-9 and J usage is TRBJ2-3; 9 positions match TRBD2. V lost 4 bases and J lost 1; bases outside the gene matches: 9. This CDR3 comprises 17 residues. Germline V gives CDR1 SEHNR, CDR2 FQNEAQ (reference sequence). CDR3 protein: CASSSPGTSFGTDTQYF. The DNA for the CDR3 is TGTGCCAGCAGCTCCCCCGGGACTAGCTTCGGCACAGATACGCAGTATTTT.

The CDR3 loop is CASSPYTGTGGFLLSSYNEQFF. In DNA form, the CDR3 reads TGTGCCAGCAGTCCATACACCGGGACAGGGGGCTTTCTTCTAAGCTCCTACAATGAGCAGTTCTTC. The chain carries TRBV28 and TRBJ2-1; 12 nucleotides align to TRBD1. The germline V gene encodes CDR1 MDHEN and CDR2 SYDVKM. With V trimmed by 5 bases and J by 0 bases, 20 bases remained unmatched. The CDR3 has 22 residues.

The genes are TRBV6-1 and TRBJ1-6; the D gene is possibly TRBD1 (6 bases). Germline CDR1 reads MNHNS; CDR2 reads SASEGT. Trimming left V 2 bases short and J 4 bases short, with 15 bases between. This CDR3 region has 17 residues. This chain's CDR3 is CASSERGGRGYNSPLHF. The CDR3 coding sequence is TGTGCCAGCAGTGAACGCGGGGGGCGGGGATATAATTCACCCCTCCACTTT.